The 27 T cell receptor beta chains below all came from one sample that was sequenced in a study of identical twins. In TCRdb, the 5' RACE reads were re-called with MiXCR into one record per CDR3 protein. Of approximately 470,000 distinct CDR3 sequences in the sample, approximately 15% were seen once. A further study also used this sample, focusing on yellow fever vaccine responses in identical twins.

Sequencing input: CD4+ T cells sorted from blood. Receptors were obtained from a woman between 18 and 29 years old in good health.

The chain carries TRBV3-1 and TRBJ2-1, with TRBD2 identical over 9 bases. The ends lost 4 bases at V and 9 bases at J; junction bases unmatched: 13. This CDR3 has 16 residues. The germline gives CDR1 LGHDT, CDR2 YNNKEL (reference sequence). CDR3 protein: CASSPPWSGGSGEQFF. CDR3 bases: TGTGCCAGCAGCCCCCCTTGGAGCGGGGGGTCGGGTGAGCAGTTCTTC.

This clonotype has more than one count but fewer than ten. V gene TRBV7-9 combines with J gene TRBJ2-7, with D perhaps TRBD1 or TRBD2 (5 bases each). Germline CDR1 SEHNR, CDR2 FQNEAQ (reference sequence). Trimming shortened V by 5 bases and J by 0 bases, and 14 bases separated the two germline ends. The CDR3 is made up of 15 amino acids. The CDR3 here is CASSLWGSASYEQYF. The CDR3 bases are TGTGCCAGCAGCCTCTGGGGGTCAGCCTCCTACGAGCAGTACTTC.

There are a few counts of this clonotype. The CDR3, as DNA: TGCAGTGCTTCCCGGGACAGGGGAGTCTACGAGCAGTACTTC. Its protein product is CSASRDRGVYEQYF. The chain recombines TRBV20-1 with TRBJ2-7; 10 nucleotides align to TRBD1. The CDR3 covers 14 residues. The ends lost 5 bases at V and 3 bases at J; junction bases unmatched: 7. CDR1 is DFQATT, CDR2 SNEGSKA, per germline (reference sequence).

This clonotype has at least ten counts. The chain combines TRBV3-1 with TRBJ1-1, with TRBD1 matching 8 bases. The CDR3 length is 13 residues. Germline V lookup: CDR1 LGHDT, CDR2 YNNKEL (reference sequence). J lost 7 bases, V lost 5 bases, and 6 bases had no gene match. Here the CDR3 DNA reads TGTGCCAGCAGCGTCGGACAGGGCAATGAAGCTTTCTTT. Residues: CASSVGQGNEAFF.

This chain uses TRBV5-1 with TRBJ2-2; 9 nucleotides agree with TRBD2. The germline gives CDR1 SGHRS, CDR2 YFSETQ. The CDR3 length is 15 residues. Trimming removed 2 bases from V and 6 bases from J; junction bases left unmatched: 5. CDR3 region: CASSLPAGGAGELFF. CDR3 DNA sequence: TGCGCCAGCAGCTTACCAGCGGGAGGCGCCGGGGAGCTGTTTTTT. The variable domain in full, completed from reference TRBV5-1 and TRBJ2-2, reads KAGVTQTPRYLIKTRGQQVTLSCSPISGHRSVSWYQQTPGQGLQFLFEYFSETQRNKGNFPGRFSGRQFSNSRSEMNVSTLELGDSALYLCASSLPAGGAGELFFGEGSRLTVL.

V is TRBV4-3 and J is TRBJ2-7, with D possibly being TRBD1 (5 bases). The germline V and J ends were trimmed by 0 bases and 1 base, with 7 bases remaining between them. Germline V CDR1 and CDR2: LGHNA, YSLEER. This CDR3 is 14 amino acids long. In nucleotides, the CDR3 is TGCGCCAGCAGCCAAGAAGGGGAATCCTACGAGCAGTACTTC. This sequence encodes CASSQEGESYEQYF.

This clonotype was observed at least ten times. The junction and the germline gene differ at one end; a read error may be behind it. The chain uses TRBV6-2 or TRBV6-3 and TRBJ2-1; the match to TRBD2 covers 7 bases. CDR1 is MNHEY and CDR2 is SVGEGT in the germline V gene. The CDR3 has 15 residues. The DNA for the CDR3 is TGTGCCAGCAGTGGGAGCGGGACCTCCTTCAATGAGCAGTTCTTC. Encoded protein: CASSGSGTSFNEQFF.

This clonotype was recorded a few times. J is TRBJ2-7 and V is TRBV15; 10 positions agree with TRBD1. Germline V gene lookup returns CDR1 LNHNV and CDR2 YYDKDF (reference sequence). V shed 0 bases, J shed 6 bases, and the junction held 11 bases outside the gene matches. The CDR3 totals 17 residues. The CDR3 here is CATSRDPVGTGVAEQYF. For the CDR3, the DNA is TGTGCCACCAGCAGAGATCCAGTGGGGACAGGGGTAGCCGAGCAGTACTTC.

This clonotype was observed a handful of times. The chain's CDR3 is CASSRMTETGEQYF. CDR3 DNA: TGTGCCAGCAGCCGTATGACGGAGACAGGCGAGCAGTACTTC. This chain uses TRBV7-9 with TRBJ2-7, with a tentative D call TRBD1 (6 bases). The CDR3 runs 14 residues. Germline-derived CDR1 and CDR2 are SEHNR and FQNEAQ (reference sequence). Trimming pared 5 bases from V and 6 bases from J, leaving 17 bases between.

This chain links TRBV12-3 or TRBV12-4 with TRBJ2-5, with 15 nucleotides matching TRBD2. The J segment lost 9 bases and the V segment lost 3 bases, leaving 8 bases of the junction unmatched. CDR3 length: 16 amino acids. In DNA, the CDR3 is TGTGCCAGCAGTTTCGGGACTAGCGGGGGGCGCAATTCCCAGTACTTC. It yields the protein CASSFGTSGGRNSQYF.

The chain employs TRBV7-2 and TRBJ2-5; the D gene is possibly TRBD1 (5 bases). The CDR3 is 15 residues long. Trimming left V 0 bases short and J 4 bases short, with 12 bases between. The germline V gene has CDR1 SGHTA and CDR2 FQGNSA. This CDR3 is CASSLALGQIETQYF. CDR3 in DNA: TGTGCCAGCAGCTTAGCGCTGGGGCAGATAGAGACCCAGTACTTC.

The gene calls are TRBV3-1 and TRBJ2-3; D possibly matches TRBD1 or TRBD2 (5 bases each). CDR1 and CDR2 (germline): LGHDT, YNNKEL (reference sequence). Deletions cut 5 bases from V and 6 bases from J, with 18 bases between. CDR3 size: 15 residues. The DNA of the CDR3 is TGTGCCAGCAGCGCCAGAGGGGCGGGTAGGGATACGCAGTATTTT. The encoded protein is CASSARGAGRDTQYF.

This clonotype was counted between two and nine times. Written as DNA, the CDR3 is TGTGCCAGCAGTTTAAGGGGGACAGGCCAAGAGACCCAGTACTTC. Translating it yields CASSLRGTGQETQYF. The chain is built from TRBV12-3 or TRBV12-4 and TRBJ2-5; 8 bases match TRBD1. The J segment lost 1 base and the V segment lost 2 bases, leaving 3 bases of the junction unmatched. This CDR3 has 15 amino acids.

The rearrangement links TRBV12-3 or TRBV12-4 to TRBJ1-2, with 7 bases fitting TRBD1. This CDR3 is 13 amino acids long. Losses at the gene ends were 6 bases for V and 3 bases for J; bases not matched to a gene: 4. The CDR3 region has the DNA TGTGCCAGCAGAAGAGACAGGGACTATGGCTACACCTTC. Encoded protein: CASRRDRDYGYTF.

This clonotype was picked up a small number of times. The rearrangement joins TRBV2 to TRBJ2-1; no clear D. CDR3 length: 13 residues. CDR1 and CDR2 (germline): SNHLY, FYNNEI. V lost 4 bases and J lost 7, with 11 bases in between. Written as DNA, the CDR3 is TGTGCCAGCAGTGGAGAGGCAAGGAATGAGCAGTTCTTC. Protein sequence: CASSGEARNEQFF.

The table lists this clonotype with a few counts. The chain employs TRBV6-1 and TRBJ2-5, with 12 bases lining up with TRBD2. The trim removed 7 bases at V and 4 bases at J, leaving 4 bases unmatched. In germline, CDR1 is MNHNS, CDR2 SASEGT. The CDR3 is 14 residues long. The CDR3 spells CASTSGGARETQYF. CDR3 nucleotide sequence: TGTGCCAGCACTAGCGGGGGGGCCCGAGAGACCCAGTACTTC.

This clonotype was recorded once. CDR3 DNA: TGTGCCAGCGCCCGGGAGGCGAGCTCCTACAATGAGCAGTTCTTC. It codes for CASAREASSYNEQFF. The rearrangement links TRBV19 to TRBJ2-1; 7 bases match TRBD2. CDR1 is LNHDA, CDR2 SQIVND, per germline (reference sequence). This CDR3 has 15 residues. V dropped 9 bases and J dropped 0; count of bases not matched to a gene: 8.

The rearrangement uses TRBV7-3 and TRBJ2-3, with 11 nucleotides matching TRBD2. CDR3 length: 19 residues. V trimming: 3 bases; J trimming: 1 base; junction bases outside the gene matches: 12. Germline V gene lookup returns CDR1 SGHTA and CDR2 FQGTGA. The CDR3, as DNA: TGTGCCAGCAGCTTTCTTAGCGGGGGGGCCGGTTCTCGCACAGATACGCAGTATTTT. Residues: CASSFLSGGAGSRTDTQYF.

This clonotype was detected a few times. This sequence joins TRBV10-2 and TRBJ2-3, with TRBD1 matching 10 bases. Germline CDR1 and CDR2: WSHSY and SAAADI. The V and J ends lost 6 bases and 4 bases, in that order; junction bases with no gene match: 10. This CDR3 is 16 amino acids long. The CDR3 sequence: CASRQPRGQGSDTQYF. The DNA of the CDR3 is TGCGCCAGCAGGCAACCAAGGGGACAGGGGTCAGATACGCAGTATTTT.

This clonotype was detected only a few times. The gene calls are TRBV28 and TRBJ2-5; D could derive from TRBD1 or TRBD2 (5 bases each). The V end was cut by 5 bases, the J end by 4 bases, with 20 bases between. CDR1 and CDR2 from the germline V gene are MDHEN and SYDVKM. This CDR3 has 16 residues. The CDR3 region is CASSLMEGTRGETQYF. In DNA form, the CDR3 reads TGTGCCAGCAGTCTGATGGAAGGGACCCGGGGAGAGACCCAGTACTTC.

In its sample, this clonotype was seen a few times. The chain links TRBV20-1 to TRBJ2-7; TRBD1 aligns across 7 bases. This CDR3 is 14 amino acids long. Germline trimming cut 6 bases from V and 1 base from J; bases unmatched to any gene: 9. The germline V gene has CDR1 DFQATT and CDR2 SNEGSKA (reference sequence). DNA for the CDR3: TGCAGTGCCGTACGGGACAGCTTTTCCTACGAGCAGTACTTC. It specifies CSAVRDSFSYEQYF.

The gene calls are TRBV20-1 and TRBJ1-2; 9 bases are a match to TRBD1. Trimming cost V 0 bases and J 2 bases; bases outside gene matches: 13. CDR3 length equals 18 residues. The V gene's germline CDR1 is DFQATT and CDR2 SNEGSKA (reference sequence). CDR3 sequence: CSARDATKDRGMNYGYTF. CDR3 sequence (DNA): TGCAGTGCTAGAGATGCCACCAAAGACAGGGGGATGAACTATGGCTACACCTTC.

A few counts support this clonotype. This chain connects TRBV9 to TRBJ2-7; D unresolved. This CDR3 spans 14 amino acids. Looked up from germline, CDR1 is SGDLS and CDR2 is YYNGEE. V lost 5 bases to trimming and J lost 3 bases, with 15 bases between them. CDR3 sequence (DNA): TGTGCCAGCAGTATAGCTGTGGGAAGCTACGAGCAGTACTTC. This encodes CASSIAVGSYEQYF.

This chain uses TRBV10-2 with TRBJ2-3; no firm D call. This CDR3 has 14 amino acids. V lost 1 base and J lost 5, with 10 bases in between. The germline gives CDR1 WSHSY, CDR2 SAAADI. This chain's CDR3 is CASSELLARDTQYF. CDR3 sequence (DNA): TGCGCCAGCAGTGAGTTGTTAGCTAGAGATACGCAGTATTTT.

This chain links TRBV19 with TRBJ2-1, with 10 nucleotides matching TRBD2. The junction had 8 bases not matched to a gene; V was cut back by 3 bases and J by 9 bases. CDR3 length equals 15 residues. The germline gives CDR1 LNHDA, CDR2 SQIVND (reference sequence). This CDR3 reads CASSMLAGVVGEQFF. The DNA of the CDR3 is TGTGCCAGTAGTATGCTAGCGGGAGTTGTAGGTGAGCAGTTCTTC.

This clonotype came up a few times. The chain has TRBV20-1 and TRBJ2-5; no reliable D call. The CDR3 is made up of 13 amino acids. Germline V lookup: CDR1 DFQATT, CDR2 SNEGSKA (reference sequence). Trimming removed 0 bases from V and 2 bases from J, with 7 bases in between. The DNA of the CDR3 is TGCAGTGCTAGAGATAACTGGCAAGAGACCCAGTACTTC. This gives the protein CSARDNWQETQYF.

The chain couples TRBV20-1 to TRBJ2-1; perhaps TRBD2 as D (7 bases). This CDR3 is 12 amino acids long. V was clipped by 6 bases and J by 15 bases, with 21 bases between them. Germline-derived CDR1 and CDR2 are DFQATT and SNEGSKA (reference sequence). CDR3 region: CSARRDSRGAFF. The DNA for the CDR3 is TGCAGTGCGCGCCGGGACTCACGGGGGGCGTTCTTC.